Sequencing of this T cell receptor (beta chain) was carried out in a study of T cell repertoires in cytomegalovirus infection. As for the study in general: Indications came from public TCR beta signatures; they pointed to CMV infection and to a matching HLA type. The study, taken as a whole, reports: Of the TCR beta families, the public ones yielded a cumulative frequency that identified carriers of CMV plus the relevant HLA. It was HLA-C-restricted CMV-specific TCR beta clonotypes that dominated the response ex vivo.

To note about this clonotype: Its antigen remains unidentified.

This CDR3 is 13 amino acids long. Trimming cost V 5 bases and J 4 bases; bases outside gene matches: 3. Germline lookup yields CDR1 SEHNR and CDR2 FQNEAQ (reference sequence). TCRdb independently ran MiXCR on the reads; one entry per CDR3 protein. The sample lists 400,000 or so distinct CDR3 sequences, 30% to 40% seen once, with roughly 15% in the top ten. The clonotype was recovered from a human donor in good health (CMV status not recorded). Some clones in this sample may be carry-over from other donors' samples. The sample comprised PBMCs. This chain connects TRBV7-9 to TRBJ1-2, with 8 bases lining up with TRBD1. The chain's CDR3 is CASSQTGAYGYTF. Here the CDR3 DNA reads TGTGCCAGCAGCCAGACAGGGGCCTATGGCTACACCTTC.